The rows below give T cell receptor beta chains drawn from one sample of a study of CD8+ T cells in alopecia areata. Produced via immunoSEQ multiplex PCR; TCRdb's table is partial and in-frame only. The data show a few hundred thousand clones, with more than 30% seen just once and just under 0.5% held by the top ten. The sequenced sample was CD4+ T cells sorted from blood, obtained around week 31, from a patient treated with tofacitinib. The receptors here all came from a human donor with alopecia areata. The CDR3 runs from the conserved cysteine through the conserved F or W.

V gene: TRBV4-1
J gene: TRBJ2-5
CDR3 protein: CASSPPLSRQETQYF

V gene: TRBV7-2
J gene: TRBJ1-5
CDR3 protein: CASSLVVEVNQPQHF

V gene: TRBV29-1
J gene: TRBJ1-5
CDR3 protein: CSVGEDFFSNQPQHF

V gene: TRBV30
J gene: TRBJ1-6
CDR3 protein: CACTRQSSYNSPLHF

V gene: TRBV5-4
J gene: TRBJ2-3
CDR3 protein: CASAGGGTDTQYF

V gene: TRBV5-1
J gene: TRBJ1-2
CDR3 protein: CASSFDNYGYTF

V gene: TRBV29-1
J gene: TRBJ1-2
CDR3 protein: CSAASGSSYGYTF

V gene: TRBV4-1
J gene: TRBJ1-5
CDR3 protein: CASSQAYRDGRNQPQHF

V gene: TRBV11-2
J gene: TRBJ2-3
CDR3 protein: CASSLLGQGMDTQYF

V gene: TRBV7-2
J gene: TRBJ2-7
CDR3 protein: CASSPKRGDSSYEQYF

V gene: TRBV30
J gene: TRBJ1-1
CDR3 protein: CAWSVFRDTEAFF

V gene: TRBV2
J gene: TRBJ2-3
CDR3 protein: CASSLSLGTDTQYF

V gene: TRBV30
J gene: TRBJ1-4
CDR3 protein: CAWSFAGVVNEKLFF

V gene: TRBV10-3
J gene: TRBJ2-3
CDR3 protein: CAISVGQSTDTQYF

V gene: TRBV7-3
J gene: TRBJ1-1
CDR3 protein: CASSLSGFNTEAFF

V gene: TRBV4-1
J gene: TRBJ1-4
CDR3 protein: CASTPLGNTGEKLFF

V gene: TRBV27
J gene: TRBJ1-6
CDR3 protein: CASSTYSSPLHF

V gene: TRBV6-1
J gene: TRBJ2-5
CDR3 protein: CASSDPGQGKETQYF

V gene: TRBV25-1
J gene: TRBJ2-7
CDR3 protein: CASREGAGVGEYEQYF

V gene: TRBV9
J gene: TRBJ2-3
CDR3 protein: CASSVATTISTDTQYF

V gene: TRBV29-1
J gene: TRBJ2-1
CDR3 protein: CSVDRGAYNEQFF

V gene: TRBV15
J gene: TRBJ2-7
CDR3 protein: CATSIGTGIVYEQYF

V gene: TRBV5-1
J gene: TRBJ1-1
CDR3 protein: CASSAEQGSEAFF

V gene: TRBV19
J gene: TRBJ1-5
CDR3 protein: CASTPQVNGQPQHF

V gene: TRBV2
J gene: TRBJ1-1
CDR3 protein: CASIRDRAEAFF

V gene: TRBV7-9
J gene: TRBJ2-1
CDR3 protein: CASSPGTSGYNEQFF

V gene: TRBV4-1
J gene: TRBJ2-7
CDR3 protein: CASRETPQRGEQYF

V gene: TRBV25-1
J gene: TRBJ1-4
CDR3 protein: CASSEPPTNEKLFF

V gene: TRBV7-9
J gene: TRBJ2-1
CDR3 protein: CASSLLASGGAINEQFF

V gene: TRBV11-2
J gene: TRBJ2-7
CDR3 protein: CASSLRAGLGYEQYF

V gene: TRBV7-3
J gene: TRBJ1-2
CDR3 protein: CASSSNQGSGYTF

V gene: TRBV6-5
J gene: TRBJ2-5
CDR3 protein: CASSSRGTQYF

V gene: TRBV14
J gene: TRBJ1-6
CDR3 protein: CASSQAVPGSPLHF

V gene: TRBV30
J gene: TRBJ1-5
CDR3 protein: CAWSGGTGTQPQHF

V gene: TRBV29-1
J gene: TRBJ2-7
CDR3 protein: CSVGAGYDEQYF

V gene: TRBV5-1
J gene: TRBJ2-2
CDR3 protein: CASSLASRGTNTGELFF

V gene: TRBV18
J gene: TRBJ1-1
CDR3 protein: CASSRAQDTEAFF

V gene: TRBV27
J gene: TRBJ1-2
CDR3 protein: CASSPPAGLYTF